The clone carrying this TCR beta chain was counted once. What it binds is not known. PBMCs were derived from more than 8 ml fresh peripheral blood. This entry belongs to a study of T cells in Graves' hyperthyroidism and ophthalmopathy. Study details: Peripheral blood was obtained at initial diagnosis, preceding any treatment.

The CDR3 length is 11 residues. J was trimmed by 14 bases and V by 8 bases; bases with no gene match: 5. Looked up from germline, CDR1 is MNHEY and CDR2 is SVGEGT. Amplified TCR beta CDR3 regions derived from RNA transcripts. Researchers ran a first-round RT-PCR on the TCR CDR3 using the HTBI primer set. TCRdb called the multiplex PCR reads again in MiXCR, with one record for every CDR3 protein. The table includes some 620,000 distinct CDR3 sequences, about a sixth detected once. Study outcomes and limitations: Most expanded thyroid clonotypes above 0.001 also appeared in blood. A 13 V-J signature model discriminated ophthalmopathy versus stable hyperthyroidism.

What was sequenced was blood. This chain connects TRBV6-2 or TRBV6-3 to TRBJ2-1; 11 positions agree with TRBD2. The sequence was obtained from a woman aged 25 to 39 with Graves' hyperthyroidism. CDR3 in amino acids: CASRMGLAEFF. Here the CDR3 DNA reads TGTGCCAGCCGAATGGGACTAGCGGAGTTCTTC.